One and the same sample provided the 2 T cell receptor beta chains below, sequenced in a study of cytomegalovirus exposure and HLA in healthy donors. The PCR made use of 60 Vbeta and 13 Jbeta primers. Libraries were prepared by immunoSEQ multiplex PCR; TCRdb keeps only in-frame clonotypes and omits some of them. The sample has some 110,000 clones, about three quarters seen once; the top ten hold about 0.8%. Sequencing was performed on PBMCs. Receptors originate from a boy younger than 18 in good health and CMV-seronegative.

The chain uses TRBV15 and TRBJ2-2, with 10 nucleotides matching TRBD2. The CDR3 runs to 20 residues. Losses at the gene ends were 5 bases for V and 8 bases for J; bases not matched to a gene: 23. Per the germline V gene, CDR1 is LNHNV and CDR2 is YYDKDF (reference sequence). CDR3 sequence reads: CATSGLLSGTGTSVGGELFF. CDR3 nucleotide sequence: TGTGCCACCAGCGGTCTTCTTTCGGGAACAGGGACTAGCGTTGGGGGGGAGCTGTTTTTT.

The V gene is TRBV29-1, the J gene TRBJ1-1; D unclear. V was clipped by 5 bases and J by 5 bases, with 15 bases between them. CDR3 length: 13 amino acids. The germline V gene has CDR1 SQVTM and CDR2 ANQGSEA. In nucleotides, the CDR3 is TGCAGCGTTAGCGAAAGACTGGCGACTGAAGCTTTCTTT. It specifies CSVSERLATEAFF.